Each of the 7 T cell receptor beta chains below was sequenced from the same sample in a study of CD8+ T cells in alopecia areata. cDNA reverse transcribed from extracted RNA served as the sequencing template. Sequencing was performed with immunoSEQ multiplex PCR; in TCRdb, only in-frame clones are kept and a portion is missing. The data list some 120,000 clones, none observed once; roughly a fifth falls to the top ten. Specimen: lesional skin. These receptors were obtained from a C3H/HeJ mouse with alopecia areata. These mice share the MHC haplotype H2-k.

Turning to this clone: Germline and genes here are mouse. With the read ending 4 residues before the CDR3 end, the germline J gene is used to fill in that end. The V gene is TRBV1, the J gene TRBJ2-5; tentatively, D is TRBD1 (5 bases). Deletions cut 3 bases from V and 2 bases from J, with 12 bases between. Looked up from germline, CDR1 is NSQYPW and CDR2 is LRSPGD (reference sequence). This CDR3 is built from 15 residues. The CDR3 loop reads CTCSAPAGSQDTQYF. CDR3 bases read: TGCACCTGCAGTGCCCCGGCAGGGTCCCAAGAC.

As regards this clone: The gene names given are mouse names. This CDR3 is CAWSPWGDAEQFF. The sequenced CDR3 bases are TGTGCCTGGAGCCCCTGGGGGGACGCT. The chain employs TRBV31 and TRBJ2-1; 8 bases are a match to TRBD2. The observed sequence ends 4 residues before the CDR3 terminus, with the missing tail filled in from the germline J gene. CDR3 size: 13 residues. Germline V lookup: CDR1 GKSSPN, CDR2 SITVG.

Points on this clone: Gene names and germline match the mouse. The CDR3 extends 4 residues past the end of the read, so its final part is completed from the germline J gene. This chain uses TRBV13-3 with TRBJ2-3; TRBD2 agrees at 11 bases. Trimming removed 2 bases from V and 2 bases from J; junction bases left unmatched: 4. The germline CDR1 and CDR2 sequences are NNHDY and SYVADS. This CDR3 spans 16 amino acids. The CDR3 DNA, read in part, is TGTGCCAGCAGTGAAACTGGGGGGGCGATTGCAGAA. This sequence encodes CASSETGGAIAE. The whole CDR3 sequence reads CASSETGGAIAETLYF.

In its sample, this clone was seen a few times. These gene names are mouse names. Different DNA sequences within this sample yield the same CDR3. This CDR3 reads CTCSAGTGGNQDTQYF. Partial CDR3 DNA: TGCACCTGCAGTGCAGGGACTGGGGGGAATCAAGAC. The J gene is TRBJ2-5, the V gene TRBV1; 11 bases match TRBD2. The CDR3 extends 4 residues past the end of the read, so its final part is completed from the germline J gene. Germline loops: CDR1 NSQYPW, CDR2 LRSPGD (reference sequence). CDR3 size: 16 residues. V was clipped by 1 base and J by 3 bases; unmatched bases: 3.

In regard to this clone: Gene labels here are mouse ones. The read stops 4 residues short of the end of the CDR3; the missing end is completed from the germline J gene. The chain joins TRBV13-2 to TRBJ2-5; 9 positions match TRBD1. The CDR3 extends over 14 amino acids. CDR1 is NNHNN, CDR2 SYGAGS, per germline (reference sequence). CDR3 amino acids: CASGVGDREDTQYF. The sequenced part of the CDR3 DNA is TGTGCCAGCGGTGTCGGGGACAGGGAAGAC.

Note on this clone: Germline and genes here are mouse. The read gets to within 4 residues of the CDR3 end, and the germline J gene fills in the rest. The V call is TRBV1, the J call TRBJ1-1; TRBD1 matches at 9 bases. This CDR3 has 15 residues. V shed 1 base and J 4 bases; nucleotides not matched to a gene: 4. Germline V gene lookup returns CDR1 NSQYPW and CDR2 LRSPGD (reference sequence). The CDR3 bases that were read are TGCACCTGCAGTGCAGCAGACAGGGGGAGCACA. This gives the protein CTCSAADRGST. The CDR3 as a whole reads CTCSAADRGSTEVFF.

This clone came up many times. The listed genes are named as in mouse. The read ends 4 residues before the CDR3 terminus; that terminus is restored from the germline J gene. J is TRBJ2-1 and V is TRBV1, with 9 nucleotides matching TRBD2. There are 13 residues in the CDR3. CDR1 is NSQYPW and CDR2 is LRSPGD in the germline V gene (reference sequence). The CDR3 bases that were read are TGCACCTGCAGTGCATGGGGGGGCGCT. This translates into CTCSAWGGA. The whole CDR3 is CTCSAWGGAEQFF.